These T cell receptor beta chains were read from a single sample in a study of T cell responses to AZD1222 COVID-19 vaccine. Clones were read by immunoSEQ multiplex PCR, and TCRdb kept only the in-frame ones, dropping some. Here the sample spans approximately 100,000 clones, about nine tenths being singletons. The material was peripheral blood, obtained on day 0 of AZD1222 vaccination. These receptors came from an adult in good health. The CDR3 runs from the conserved cysteine through the conserved F or W. D genes are given only for firm matches. The size of a clone is reported for some rows only, either as once, few or many, or as a class for expanded clones.

DNA: TGTGCCAGCAGCGACCGGAGCCAAAATGAGCAGTTCTTC
CDR3: CASSDRSQNEQFF
D: NA
size: NA
J: TRBJ2-1
V: TRBV7-2

DNA: TGTGCCAGCAGCTCGGGATCTACTCCTGCGCAGTTCTTC
CDR3: CASSSGSTPAQFF
D: NA
size: NA
J: TRBJ2-1
V: TRBV11-3

DNA: TGCAGCGTTGCAGGCAACACAGGGAACACTGAAGCTTTCTTT
CDR3: CSVAGNTGNTEAFF
D: NA
size: NA
J: TRBJ1-1
V: TRBV29-1

DNA: TGTGCCAGCAGCCGGACTAGCGGCTACTACAATGAGCAGTTCTTC
CDR3: CASSRTSGYYNEQFF
D: TRBD2
size: NA
J: TRBJ2-1
V: TRBV3-1/TRBV3-2

DNA: TGTGCCAGCAGTCCGGGGCTAAATAGCAATCAGCCCCAGCATTTT
CDR3: CASSPGLNSNQPQHF
D: NA
size: NA
J: TRBJ1-5
V: TRBV6-2/TRBV6-3

DNA: TGTGCCAGCAAAGTAGCGGGATTGTACGAGCAGTACTTC
CDR3: CASKVAGLYEQYF
D: TRBD2
size: NA
J: TRBJ2-7
V: TRBV27

DNA: TGTGCCAGCAGCGTAGGACTAGCGGGAGAAAGGTCCTACGAGCAGTACTTC
CDR3: CASSVGLAGERSYEQYF
D: TRBD2
size: NA
J: TRBJ2-7
V: TRBV9

DNA: TGTGCCAGCAGTAGAGGGGAGGGTAGCAATCAGCCCCAGCATTTT
CDR3: CASSRGEGSNQPQHF
D: NA
size: NA
J: TRBJ1-5
V: TRBV6-5

DNA: TGTGCCAGCAGGGGGGCTTACGAGCAGTACTTC
CDR3: CASRGAYEQYF
D: NA
size: NA
J: TRBJ2-7
V: TRBV3-1/TRBV3-2

DNA: TGTGCCAGCAGTTTAGGCTCTTATGTGGCGGGTGAAAAACTGTTTTTT
CDR3: CASSLGSYVAGEKLFF
D: NA
size: NA
J: TRBJ1-4
V: TRBV28

DNA: TGTGCCAGCAGTTTCTGGGGTAATGGCTACACCTTC
CDR3: CASSFWGNGYTF
D: NA
size: NA
J: TRBJ1-2
V: TRBV27

DNA: TGCAGTGCTAGTGTAGTGAACGCTTATGGCTACACCTTC
CDR3: CSASVVNAYGYTF
D: NA
size: NA
J: TRBJ1-2
V: TRBV20-1

DNA: TGTGCCAGCAGCCCTCCTACTTTTTCCCCCTACGAGCAGTACTTC
CDR3: CASSPPTFSPYEQYF
D: NA
size: NA
J: TRBJ2-7
V: TRBV7-2

DNA: TGTGCTGCCAGCGGTTCCTCCTACGAGCAGTACTTC
CDR3: CAASGSSYEQYF
D: NA
size: NA
J: TRBJ2-7
V: TRBV7-9

DNA: TGTGCCAGCAGCTACATTAGACAGGAAGCTTTCTTT
CDR3: CASSYIRQEAFF
D: NA
size: NA
J: TRBJ1-1
V: TRBV6-5

DNA: TGTGCCAGCAGTTTACCCTCAGGCTCCTACGAGCAGTACTTC
CDR3: CASSLPSGSYEQYF
D: NA
size: NA
J: TRBJ2-7
V: TRBV28

DNA: TGTGCCAGCAGTTCGGAGAGTGCGGCTTTCTTT
CDR3: CASSSESAAFF
D: NA
size: once
J: TRBJ1-1
V: TRBV6-5

DNA: TGTGCCAGCAGTGCCTCCGGGACAGGGAACTATGGCTACACCTTC
CDR3: CASSASGTGNYGYTF
D: TRBD1
size: NA
J: TRBJ1-2
V: TRBV25-1

DNA: TGCGCCAGCAGCGGGACAGGAGACTACTATGGCTACACCTTC
CDR3: CASSGTGDYYGYTF
D: TRBD1
size: NA
J: TRBJ1-2
V: TRBV5-1

DNA: TGTGCCAGCAGCTTAGGGGACAACAATGAGCAGTTCTTC
CDR3: CASSLGDNNEQFF
D: NA
size: NA
J: TRBJ2-1
V: TRBV7-6

DNA: TGTGCCAGCAGCAGACAGGGGTTCTATGGCTACACCTTC
CDR3: CASSRQGFYGYTF
D: TRBD1
size: NA
J: TRBJ1-2
V: TRBV28

DNA: TGTGCCAGCAGTCCCGGACAGGGGGTGTACTTC
CDR3: CASSPGQGVYF
D: TRBD1
size: NA
J: TRBJ2-7
V: TRBV28